The clone carrying this TCR beta chain was picked up a small number of times. The data are from a study of early T cells in non-severe SARS-CoV-2 infection. The CDR3 extends over 14 amino acids. The V gene end was trimmed by 7 bases and the J gene end by 6 bases; junction bases not matched to a gene: 2. Germline CDR1 and CDR2: SQVTM and ANQGSEA. Using its own MiXCR run on the 5' RACE reads, TCRdb lists one record per CDR3 protein. The sample comprises 60,000 or so distinct CDR3 sequences, around 9.3% of which are singletons, and roughly 4% rests with the top ten. The TCR comes from an adult who was a healthcare worker with PCR-confirmed SARS-CoV-2 infection or an uninfected control (not recorded which). This specimen consisted of whole blood, obtained at baseline. V is TRBV29-1 and J is TRBJ2-2; TRBD2 matches 16 bases. CDR3: CSAGTSGRAGELFF. CDR3 in DNA: TGCAGCGCCGGGACTAGCGGGAGGGCCGGGGAGCTGTTTTTT.